This T cell receptor beta chain was documented in a study of blood T cells in healthy people across ages. This clonotype was counted a few times. A second PCR, run for roughly 7 to 11 cycles, used a sample-barcoded 5' primer plus a J-beta primer mix. Using its own MiXCR run on the 5' RACE reads, TCRdb lists one record per CDR3 protein. The sample carries some 920,000 distinct CDR3 sequences, about 51% recorded once. What was sequenced was blood. The receptor comes from an older woman in good health.

Here the CDR3 reads CASSEALLAGDRNEQFF. The CDR3 DNA reads TGTGCCAGCAGTGAAGCGCTTCTAGCGGGAGATCGGAATGAGCAGTTCTTC. The rearrangement links TRBV2 to TRBJ2-1, with 10 bases lining up with TRBD2. The germline V gene has CDR1 SNHLY and CDR2 FYNNEI. This CDR3 has 17 amino acids. V dropped 0 bases and J dropped 7; count of bases not matched to a gene: 9.